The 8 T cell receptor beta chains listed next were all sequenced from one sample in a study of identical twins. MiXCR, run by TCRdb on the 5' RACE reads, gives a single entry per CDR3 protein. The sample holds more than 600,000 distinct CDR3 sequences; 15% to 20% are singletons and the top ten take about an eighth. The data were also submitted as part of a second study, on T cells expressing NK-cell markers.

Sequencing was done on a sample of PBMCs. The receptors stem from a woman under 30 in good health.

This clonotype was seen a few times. In DNA form, the CDR3 reads TGCAGCGTTGATTCAGGATCCTACAATGAGCAGTTCTTC. It specifies CSVDSGSYNEQFF. V and J are TRBV29-1 and TRBJ2-1; no firm D call. CDR1 is SQVTM and CDR2 is ANQGSEA in the germline V gene. V was trimmed by 3 bases and J by 1 base, leaving 7 bases between them. CDR3 size: 13 residues.

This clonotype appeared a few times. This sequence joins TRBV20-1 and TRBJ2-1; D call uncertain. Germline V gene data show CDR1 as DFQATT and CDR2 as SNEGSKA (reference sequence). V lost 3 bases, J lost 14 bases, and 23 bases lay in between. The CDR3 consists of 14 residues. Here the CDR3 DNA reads TGCAGTGCTAGTGGACCTCCGATAATCTTTAACGAGTTCTTC. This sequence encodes CSASGPPIIFNEFF.

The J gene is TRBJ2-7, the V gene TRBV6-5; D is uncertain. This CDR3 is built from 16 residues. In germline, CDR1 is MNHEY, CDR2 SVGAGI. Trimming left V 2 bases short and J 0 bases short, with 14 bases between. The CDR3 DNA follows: TGTGCCAGCAGTTACCCGGGTACAGTGAGCTCCTACGAGCAGTACTTC. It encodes CASSYPGTVSSYEQYF.

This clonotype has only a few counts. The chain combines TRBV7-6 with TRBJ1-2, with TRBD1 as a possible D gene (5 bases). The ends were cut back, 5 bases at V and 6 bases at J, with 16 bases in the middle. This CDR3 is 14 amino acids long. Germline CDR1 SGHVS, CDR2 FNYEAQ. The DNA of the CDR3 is TGTGCCAGCAGCCCCGGGCAGGGCTATAATGGCTACACCTTC. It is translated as CASSPGQGYNGYTF.

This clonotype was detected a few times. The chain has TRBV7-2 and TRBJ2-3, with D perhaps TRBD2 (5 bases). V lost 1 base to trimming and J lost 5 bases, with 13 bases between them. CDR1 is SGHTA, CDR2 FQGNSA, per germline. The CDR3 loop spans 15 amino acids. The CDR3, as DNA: TGTGCCAGCAGCTTAGAGGGCACTAGAGTAGATACGCAGTATTTT. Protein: CASSLEGTRVDTQYF.

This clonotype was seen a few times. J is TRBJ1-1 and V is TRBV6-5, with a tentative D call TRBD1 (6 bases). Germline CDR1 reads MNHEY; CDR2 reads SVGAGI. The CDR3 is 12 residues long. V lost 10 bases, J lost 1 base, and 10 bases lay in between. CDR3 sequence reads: CATGQWNTEAFF. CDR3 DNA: TGTGCCACCGGACAGTGGAACACTGAAGCTTTCTTT.

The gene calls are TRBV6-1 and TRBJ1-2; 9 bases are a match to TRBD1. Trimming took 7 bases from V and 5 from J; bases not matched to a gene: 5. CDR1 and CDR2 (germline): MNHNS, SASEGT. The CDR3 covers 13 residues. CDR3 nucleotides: TGTGCCAGCATCCAGGGGACAGGGTATGGCTACACCTTC. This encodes CASIQGTGYGYTF.

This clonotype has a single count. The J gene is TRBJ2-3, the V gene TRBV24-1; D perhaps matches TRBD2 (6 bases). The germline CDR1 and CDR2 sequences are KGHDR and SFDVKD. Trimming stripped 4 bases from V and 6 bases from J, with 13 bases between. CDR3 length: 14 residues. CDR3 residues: CATSDGGEDDTQYF. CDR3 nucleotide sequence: TGTGCCACCAGTGACGGGGGAGAGGACGATACGCAGTATTTT.